The T cell receptor beta chain under discussion was sequenced for a study of identical twins. Study-wide results and limits: Excess sharing by twins proved weaker in beta out-of-frame sequences. There were fewer insertions in abundant cord blood beta clonotypes, but memory repertoires showed no such pattern.

TCRdb reprocessed the 5' RACE reads with MiXCR, giving one entry per CDR3 protein. Found here are some 900,000 distinct CDR3 sequences, around an eighth of them singletons; the top ten hold about 1.5%. The donor group consisted entirely of healthy Caucasians. This clonotype was observed at least ten times. Its specificity is unknown. These data are also associated with another study on yellow fever vaccine responses in identical twins.

The sequenced material came from PBMCs. The source is a woman between 18 and 29 years old in good health.

CDR3 sequence reads: CASNPGLQETQYF. In DNA form, the CDR3 reads TGTGCCAGCAACCCGGGACTACAAGAGACCCAGTACTTC. V usage is TRBV12-3 or TRBV12-4 and J usage is TRBJ2-5; 7 bases align to TRBD2. This CDR3 region has 13 residues. J lost 2 bases, V lost 7 bases, and 4 bases had no gene match.